This T cell receptor (beta chain) stems from a study of shared T cell receptors in the human thymus. Measured with immunoSEQ multiplex PCR; TCRdb has only the in-frame clones, and not every one. The sample contains just under 550,000 clones, 75% to 85% of which appear only once. The data also belong to a second study, concerning human thymus T cells. According to that study: From resections taken during corrective heart surgery, the thymus tissue was obtained.

The sequence was collected from a boy younger than two with a congenital heart defect. The sequenced sample was thymocytes.

The CDR3 reads CASSHLAGDRYNEQFF. For the CDR3, the DNA is TGTGCCAGCAGCCATCTAGCGGGAGACAGGTACAATGAGCAGTTCTTC. The chain uses TRBV27 and TRBJ2-1, with 10 bases aligning to TRBD2. V shed 6 bases, J shed 4 bases, and the junction held 9 bases outside the gene matches. Per germline, CDR1 MNHEY and CDR2 SMNVEV (reference sequence). There are 16 residues in the CDR3.